Sequencing of this T cell receptor beta chain was carried out in a study of CXCR3-negative and CXCR3-positive naive CD8 T cells. Across the study: Close to 135 million TRB reads were obtained in total, which works out to about 1.5 +/- 0.3 million per library. Study conclusions and caveats: TRBV-TRBJ usage was similar across naive CXCR3 subsets but distinct in memory cells. Memory CD8+ T cell repertoires were far less diverse than both naive subsets. A higher hydrophobicity marked the TRB CDR3s of CXCR3-positive naive cells versus CXCR3-negative naive cells.

Through 5' RACE with UMI labels, the TRB cDNA libraries were prepared. No DNA is given; TCRdb re-called the 5' RACE reads and lists each CDR3 protein once. This specimen shows some 50,000 distinct CDR3 sequences; the ten leading clones hold over 0.45%. On this clonotype: What it binds is not known.

Within the CD8+ T cell compartment, naive cells were CD45RO-CCR7+CD27+CD95-. This TCR derives from a human donor in good health. Some clones in this sample may be carry-over from other donors' samples. The sequenced sample consisted of naive CXCR3+ CD8+ T cells from blood. Indicated subset: CD45RO-CCR7+CD27+CD95- naive CD8+ T cells expressing CXCR3 (TNR3+).

The CDR3 reads CASNLKPGQGNTGELFF. This rearrangement joins TRBV28 to TRBJ2-2; as DNA is missing, the TRBD1 call by TCRdb cannot be tested. The CDR3 has 17 amino acids. Germline V lookup: CDR1 MDHEN, CDR2 SYDVKM.